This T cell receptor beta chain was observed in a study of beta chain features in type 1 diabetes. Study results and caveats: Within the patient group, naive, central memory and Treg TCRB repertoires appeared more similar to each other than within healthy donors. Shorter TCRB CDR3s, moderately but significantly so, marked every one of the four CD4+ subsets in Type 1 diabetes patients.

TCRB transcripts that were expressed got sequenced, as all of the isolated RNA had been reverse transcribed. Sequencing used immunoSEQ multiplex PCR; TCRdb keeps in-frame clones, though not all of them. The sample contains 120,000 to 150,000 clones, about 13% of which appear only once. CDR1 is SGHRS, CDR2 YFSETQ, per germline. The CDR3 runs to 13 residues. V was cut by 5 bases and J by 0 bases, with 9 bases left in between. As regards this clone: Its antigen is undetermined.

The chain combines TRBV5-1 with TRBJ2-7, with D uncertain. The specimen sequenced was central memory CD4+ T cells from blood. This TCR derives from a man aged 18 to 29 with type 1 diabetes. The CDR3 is CASSVAGSYEQYF. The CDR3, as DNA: TGCGCCAGCAGTGTGGCCGGCTCCTACGAGCAGTACTTC.